This TCR beta chain was recorded in a study of preoperative IRX-2 immunotherapy in early breast cancer. Noted treatment: preoperative locoregional IRX-2 cytokine immunotherapy. Samples came from a phase Ib trial of preoperative locoregional IRX-2 cytokine immunotherapy. With V trimmed by 4 bases and J by 6 bases, 20 bases remained unmatched. CDR3 length equals 19 residues. Germline V gene data show CDR1 as SGHRS and CDR2 as YFSETQ. The data were produced by immunoSEQ multiplex PCR, yet TCRdb's version contains in-frame clones alone and is incomplete. This table has roughly 57,000 clones, approximately 94% appearing once.

The sequence was obtained from a human donor with breast cancer. Sampling was conducted from a patient treated with IRX-2 immunotherapy. V gene TRBV5-1 combines with J gene TRBJ2-3, with TRBD2 matching 10 bases. As DNA, the CDR3 is TGCGCCAGCAGCCCGATGGGGAGCGGGGGGGCCCCAACGACGGATACGCAGTATTTT. This gives the protein CASSPMGSGGAPTTDTQYF.